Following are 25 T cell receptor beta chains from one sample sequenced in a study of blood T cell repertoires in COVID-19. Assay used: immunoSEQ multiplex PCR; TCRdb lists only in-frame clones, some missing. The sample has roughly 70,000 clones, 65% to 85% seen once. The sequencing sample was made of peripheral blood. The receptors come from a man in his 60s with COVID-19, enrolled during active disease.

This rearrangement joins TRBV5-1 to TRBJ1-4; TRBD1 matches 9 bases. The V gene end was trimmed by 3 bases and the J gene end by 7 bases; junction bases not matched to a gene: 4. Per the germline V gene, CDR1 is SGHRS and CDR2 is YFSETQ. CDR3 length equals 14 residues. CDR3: CASSSDRGGEKLFF. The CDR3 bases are TGCGCCAGCAGCTCGGACAGGGGAGGTGAAAAACTGTTTTTT. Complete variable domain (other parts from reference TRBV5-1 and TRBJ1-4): KAGVTQTPRYLIKTRGQQVTLSCSPISGHRSVSWYQQTPGQGLQFLFEYFSETQRNKGNFPGRFSGRQFSNSRSEMNVSTLELGDSALYLCASSSDRGGEKLFFGSGTQLSVL.

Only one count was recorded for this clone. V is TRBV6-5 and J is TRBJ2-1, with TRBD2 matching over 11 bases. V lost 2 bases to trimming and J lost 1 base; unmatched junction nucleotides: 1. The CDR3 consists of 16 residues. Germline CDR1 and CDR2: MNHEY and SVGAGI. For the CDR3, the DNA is TGTGCCAGCAGTTACACTAGCGGGGGTTCCTACAATGAGCAGTTCTTC. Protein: CASSYTSGGSYNEQFF.

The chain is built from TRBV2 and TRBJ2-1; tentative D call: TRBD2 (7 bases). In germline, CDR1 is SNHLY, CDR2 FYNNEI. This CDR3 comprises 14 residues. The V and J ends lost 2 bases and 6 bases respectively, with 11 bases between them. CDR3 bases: TGTGCCAGCAGTGAATTCGCGGGGGCCAATGAGCAGTTCTTC. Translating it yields CASSEFAGANEQFF.

CDR3 region: CAITPTPGQNTEAFF. The CDR3 DNA reads as TGTGCCATTACTCCAACCCCGGGACAGAACACTGAAGCTTTCTTT. This chain joins TRBV19 and TRBJ1-1; D may be TRBD1 (6 bases). The germline CDR1 and CDR2 sequences are LNHDA and SQIVND (reference sequence). Trimming removed 10 bases from V and 1 base from J, with 19 bases in between. CDR3 length equals 15 residues.

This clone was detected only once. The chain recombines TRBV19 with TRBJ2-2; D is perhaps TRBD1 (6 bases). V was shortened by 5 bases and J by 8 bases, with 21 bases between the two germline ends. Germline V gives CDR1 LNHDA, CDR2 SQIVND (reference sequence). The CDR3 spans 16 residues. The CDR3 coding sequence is TGTGCCAGTAGTTCCCGGACAGACCACACCGGAGGGGAGCTGTTTTTT. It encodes CASSSRTDHTGGELFF. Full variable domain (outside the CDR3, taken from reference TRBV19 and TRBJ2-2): DGGITQSPKYLFRKEGQNVTLSCEQNLNHDAMYWYRQDPGQGLRLIYYSQIVNDFQKGDIAEGYSVSREKKESFPLTVTSAQKNPTAFYLCASSSRTDHTGGELFFGEGSRLTVL.

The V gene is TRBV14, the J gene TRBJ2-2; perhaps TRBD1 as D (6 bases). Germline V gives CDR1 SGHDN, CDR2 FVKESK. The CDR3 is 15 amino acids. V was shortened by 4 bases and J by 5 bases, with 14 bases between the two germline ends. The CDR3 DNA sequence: TGTGCCAGCAGCCCCCTCGGTCAGGGGACCGGGGAGCTGTTTTTT. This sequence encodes CASSPLGQGTGELFF.

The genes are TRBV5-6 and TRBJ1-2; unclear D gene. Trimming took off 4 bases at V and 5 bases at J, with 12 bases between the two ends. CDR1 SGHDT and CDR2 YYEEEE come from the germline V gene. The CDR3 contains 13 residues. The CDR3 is CASSPGREYGYTF. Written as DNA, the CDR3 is TGTGCCAGCAGCCCCGGACGGGAATATGGCTACACCTTC. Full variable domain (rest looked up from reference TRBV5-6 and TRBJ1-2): DAGVTQSPTHLIKTRGQQVTLRCSPKSGHDTVSWYQQALGQGPQFIFQYYEEEERQRGNFPDRFSGHQFPNYSSELNVNALLLGDSALYLCASSPGREYGYTFGSGTRLTVV.

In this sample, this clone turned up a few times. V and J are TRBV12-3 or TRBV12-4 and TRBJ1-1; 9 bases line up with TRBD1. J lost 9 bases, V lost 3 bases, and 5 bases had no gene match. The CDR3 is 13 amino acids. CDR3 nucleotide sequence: TGTGCCAGCAGTTTTGGGGGACAGGGCCAAGCTTTCTTT. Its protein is CASSFGGQGQAFF.

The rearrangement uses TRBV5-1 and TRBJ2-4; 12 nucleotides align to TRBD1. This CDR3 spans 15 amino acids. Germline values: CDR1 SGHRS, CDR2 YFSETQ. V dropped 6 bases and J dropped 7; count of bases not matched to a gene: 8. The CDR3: CASNLGQGAGNIQYF. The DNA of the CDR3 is TGCGCCAGCAACCTGGGACAGGGGGCAGGGAACATTCAGTACTTC. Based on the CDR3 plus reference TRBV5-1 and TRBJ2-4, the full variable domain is KAGVTQTPRYLIKTRGQQVTLSCSPISGHRSVSWYQQTPGQGLQFLFEYFSETQRNKGNFPGRFSGRQFSNSRSEMNVSTLELGDSALYLCASNLGQGAGNIQYFGAGTRLSVL.

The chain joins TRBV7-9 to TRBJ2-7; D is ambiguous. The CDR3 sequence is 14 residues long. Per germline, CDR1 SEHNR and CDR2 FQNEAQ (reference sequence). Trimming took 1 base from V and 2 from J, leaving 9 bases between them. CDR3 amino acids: CASSLVYSPYEQYF. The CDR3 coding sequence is TGTGCCAGCAGCTTAGTCTACAGTCCCTACGAGCAGTACTTC.

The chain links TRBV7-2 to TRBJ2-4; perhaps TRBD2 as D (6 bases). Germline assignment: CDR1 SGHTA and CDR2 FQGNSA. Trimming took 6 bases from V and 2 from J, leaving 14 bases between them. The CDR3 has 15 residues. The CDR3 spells CASSPGLTSKNIQYF. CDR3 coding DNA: TGTGCCAGCAGTCCGGGACTTACTTCCAAAAACATTCAGTACTTC.

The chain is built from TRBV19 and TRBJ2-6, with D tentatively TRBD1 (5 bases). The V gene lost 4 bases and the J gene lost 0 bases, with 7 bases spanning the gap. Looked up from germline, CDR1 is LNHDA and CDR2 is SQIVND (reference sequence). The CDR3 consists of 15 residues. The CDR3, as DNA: TGTGCCAGTAGTAATAGGGGCTCTGGGGCCAACGTCCTGACTTTC. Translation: CASSNRGSGANVLTF.

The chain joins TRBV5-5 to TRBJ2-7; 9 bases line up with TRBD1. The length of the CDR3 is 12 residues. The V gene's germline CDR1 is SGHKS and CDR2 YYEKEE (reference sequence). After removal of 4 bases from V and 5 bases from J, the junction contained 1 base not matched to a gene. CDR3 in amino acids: CASSRTGDEQYF. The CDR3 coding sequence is TGTGCCAGCAGCCGGACAGGGGACGAGCAGTACTTC.

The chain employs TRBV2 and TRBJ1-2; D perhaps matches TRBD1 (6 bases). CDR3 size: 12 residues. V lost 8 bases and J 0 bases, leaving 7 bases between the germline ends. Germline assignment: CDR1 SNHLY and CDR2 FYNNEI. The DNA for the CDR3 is TGTGCCAGCCGGACAGCTAACTATGGCTACACCTTC. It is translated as CASRTANYGYTF.

CDR3 sequence: CASSYPPGSSSYEQYF. CDR3 nucleotides: TGTGCCAGCAGTTACCCGCCGGGTTCCAGCTCCTACGAGCAGTACTTC. This chain uses TRBV6-5 with TRBJ2-7; D gene uncertain. CDR3 length: 16 amino acids. V dropped 2 bases and J dropped 0 bases, with 14 bases sitting between them. CDR1 is MNHEY and CDR2 is SVGAGI in the germline V gene.

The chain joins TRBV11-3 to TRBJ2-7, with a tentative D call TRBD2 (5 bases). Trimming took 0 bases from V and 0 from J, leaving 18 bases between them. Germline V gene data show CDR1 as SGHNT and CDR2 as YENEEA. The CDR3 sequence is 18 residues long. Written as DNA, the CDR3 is TGTGCCAGCAGCTTAGAACGAGGAGGTCGGGTCGACTCCTACGAGCAGTACTTC. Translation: CASSLERGGRVDSYEQYF. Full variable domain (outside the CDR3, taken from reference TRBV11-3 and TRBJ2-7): EAGVVQSPRYKIIEKKQPVAFWCNPISGHNTLYWYLQNLGQGPELLIRYENEEAVDDSQLPKDRFSAERLKGVDSTLKIQPAELGDSAVYLCASSLERGGRVDSYEQYFGPGTRLTVT.

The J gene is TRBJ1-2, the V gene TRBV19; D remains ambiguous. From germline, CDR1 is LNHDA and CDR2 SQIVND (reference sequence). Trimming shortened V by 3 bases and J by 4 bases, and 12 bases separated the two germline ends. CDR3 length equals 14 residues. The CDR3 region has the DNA TGTGCCAGTAGTATGGGCGGGATGCTCTATGGCTACACCTTC. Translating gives CASSMGGMLYGYTF.

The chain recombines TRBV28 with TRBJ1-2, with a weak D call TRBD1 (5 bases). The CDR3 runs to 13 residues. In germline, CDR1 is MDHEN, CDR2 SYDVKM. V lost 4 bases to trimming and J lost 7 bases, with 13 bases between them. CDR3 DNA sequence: TGTGCCAGCAGTTCCCACAGGCTCTCTGGCTACACCTTC. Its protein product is CASSSHRLSGYTF.

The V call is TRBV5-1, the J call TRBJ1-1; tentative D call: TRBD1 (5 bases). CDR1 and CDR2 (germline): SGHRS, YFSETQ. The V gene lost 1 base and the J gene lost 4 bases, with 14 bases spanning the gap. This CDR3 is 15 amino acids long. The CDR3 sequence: CASSLYQLGGTEAFF. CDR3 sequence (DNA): TGCGCCAGCAGCTTGTATCAGCTCGGGGGCACTGAAGCTTTCTTT.

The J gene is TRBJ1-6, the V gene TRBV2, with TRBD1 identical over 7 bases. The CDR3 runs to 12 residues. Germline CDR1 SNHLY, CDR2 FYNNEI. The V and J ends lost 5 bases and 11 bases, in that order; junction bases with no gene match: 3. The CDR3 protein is CASSSDRTPLHF. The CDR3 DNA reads TGTGCCAGCAGTTCGGACAGGACACCCCTCCACTTT.

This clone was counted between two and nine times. DNA for the CDR3: TGTGCCAGCAGCTTAGCTCACGGTACGCAGTATTTT. This sequence encodes CASSLAHGTQYF. This chain connects TRBV7-2 to TRBJ2-3; D gene uncertain. Per the germline V gene, CDR1 is SGHTA and CDR2 is FQGNSA. V was shortened by 0 bases and J by 8 bases, with 6 bases between the two germline ends. The CDR3 extends over 12 amino acids.

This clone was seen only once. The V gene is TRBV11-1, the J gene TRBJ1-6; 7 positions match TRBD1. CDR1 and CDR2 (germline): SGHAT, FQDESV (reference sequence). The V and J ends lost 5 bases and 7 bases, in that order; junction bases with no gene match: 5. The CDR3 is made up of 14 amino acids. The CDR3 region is CASSPGQSNSPLHF. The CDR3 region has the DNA TGTGCCAGCAGCCCGGGACAGAGCAATTCACCCCTCCACTTT.

CDR3 DNA: TGCGCCAGCAGCTTGGGTCTAGCAGGAAACGGGGAGCTGTTTTTT. Translating gives CASSLGLAGNGELFF. This chain joins TRBV5-1 and TRBJ2-2; perhaps TRBD2 as D (5 bases). Germline V gives CDR1 SGHRS, CDR2 YFSETQ. The CDR3 sequence is 15 residues long. The V end lost 0 bases, the J end lost 7 bases, and 13 bases lay between the germline ends.

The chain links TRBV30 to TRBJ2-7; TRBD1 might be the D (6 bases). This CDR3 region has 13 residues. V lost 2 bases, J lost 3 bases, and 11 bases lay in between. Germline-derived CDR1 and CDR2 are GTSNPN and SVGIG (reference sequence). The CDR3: CAWSYAQGYEQYF. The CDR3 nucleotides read TGTGCCTGGAGTTACGCACAGGGCTACGAGCAGTACTTC.

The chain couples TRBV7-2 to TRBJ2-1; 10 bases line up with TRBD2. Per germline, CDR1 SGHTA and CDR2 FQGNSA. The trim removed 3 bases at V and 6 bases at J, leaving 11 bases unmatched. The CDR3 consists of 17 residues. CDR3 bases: TGTGCCAGCAGCTTCAATGCCCTAGCGGGGGTATCCAATGAGCAGTTCTTC. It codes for CASSFNALAGVSNEQFF.